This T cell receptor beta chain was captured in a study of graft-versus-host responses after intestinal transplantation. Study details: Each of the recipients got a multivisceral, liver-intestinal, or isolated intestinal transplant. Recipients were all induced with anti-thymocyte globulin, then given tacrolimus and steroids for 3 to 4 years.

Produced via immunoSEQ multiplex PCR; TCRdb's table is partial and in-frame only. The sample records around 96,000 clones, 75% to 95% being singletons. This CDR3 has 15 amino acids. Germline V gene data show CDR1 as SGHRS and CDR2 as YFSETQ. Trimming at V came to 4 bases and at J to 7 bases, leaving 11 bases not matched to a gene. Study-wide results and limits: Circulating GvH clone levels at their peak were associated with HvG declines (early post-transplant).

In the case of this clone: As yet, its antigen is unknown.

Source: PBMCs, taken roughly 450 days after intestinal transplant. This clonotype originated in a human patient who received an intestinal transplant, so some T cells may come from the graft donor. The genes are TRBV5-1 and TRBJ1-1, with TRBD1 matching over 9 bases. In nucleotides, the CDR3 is TGCGCCAGCAGCGGGACCGGGACAGGGAGGGGTGAAGCTTTCTTT. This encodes CASSGTGTGRGEAFF.